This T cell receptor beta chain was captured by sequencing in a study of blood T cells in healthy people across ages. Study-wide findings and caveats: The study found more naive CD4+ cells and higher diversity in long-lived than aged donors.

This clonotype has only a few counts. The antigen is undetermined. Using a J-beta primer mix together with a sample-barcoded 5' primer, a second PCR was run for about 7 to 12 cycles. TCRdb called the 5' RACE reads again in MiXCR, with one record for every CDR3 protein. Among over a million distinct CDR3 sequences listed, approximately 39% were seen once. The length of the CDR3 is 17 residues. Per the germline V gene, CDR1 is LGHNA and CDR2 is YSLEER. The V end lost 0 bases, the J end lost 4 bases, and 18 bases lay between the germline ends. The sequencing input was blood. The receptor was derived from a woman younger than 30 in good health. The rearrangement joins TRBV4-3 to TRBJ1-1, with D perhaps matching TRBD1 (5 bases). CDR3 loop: CASSQDRGSPVGTEAFF. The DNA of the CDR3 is TGCGCCAGCAGCCAAGATCGGGGCTCCCCAGTGGGCACTGAAGCTTTCTTT.